This T cell receptor (beta chain) was identified in a study of blood T cell repertoires in COVID-19 (dated by TCRdb to 2018 to 2021). Some background on the complete study: Collaborator samples came from the United States, Italy and Spain and covered acute and convalescent phases of COVID-19. Where HLA class I and class II types were available, the types were taken from metadata supplied by the sample provider, not from assay-based typing. Sample metadata almost always included a de-identified subject ID, COVID-19 status, age in years and sex. The repertoires were released in a freely available public database meant as a resource for research on the immune response to SARS-CoV-2. The samples were drawn from the first 160 participants of the ongoing ImmuneRACE study and from 1,200 or so subjects provided by 6 global collaborators. The dataset comprised deeply sampled blood TCRbeta repertoires from subjects exposed to, actively infected with, or recovered from COVID-19. The prospective study material was composed of cDNA or gDNA derived from T cells, B-cell-depleted T cells, or PBMCs.

Overall study results and their limits: Clinical and demographic metadata were provided uncurated, with the amount varying by source and participant.

TCRbeta CDR3 regions were amplified from genomic DNA using the immunoSEQ Assay, a bias-controlled multiplex PCR. As for the original processing: The number of nucleated cells in each sample was estimated from the amplification of reference gene primers within the assay. Sequence reads were collapsed and filtered to measure the absolute abundance of every unique TCRbeta CDR3 rearrangement. For each sample, productive Simpson clonality was calculated by taking the square root of Simpson's diversity index across productive rearrangements. Not all clones reach the TCRdb copy of this immuneACCESS table, which keeps in-frame sequences only. Checked studies attribute under half of the gap to unresolved V genes and leave the rest unexplained. That table supplies the V and J calls and clone size; D and trimming were determined from the DNA. Recorded for this sample are roughly 45,000 clones; around nine tenths of them occurred a single time. The biggest ten clones account for around 0.41% of the sample.

Whole blood was collected in K2EDTA tubes by collaborating institutions according to the institutions' own protocols. Collaborator samples were shipped for TCRbeta analysis as frozen whole blood, isolated PBMCs, or DNA extracted from either sample type. From its cysteine to its phenylalanine, the CDR3 spans 16 amino acids. The retained sequence is limited to the CDR3, 48 bases, with the frame set at the first base. Based on the germline V gene (reference sequence), the CDR1 and CDR2 sequences are MNHEY and SMNVEV. Unmatched junction bases come to 7, with V trimmed by 3 bases and J by 6 bases. Comments on this clone: Its recognized antigen is unknown. The sample holds no much larger clone one base away, and base qualities are not on file.

The rearrangement joined TRBV27 to TRBJ2-7; the junction holds 14 bases that match TRBD2. Specimen: peripheral blood. The sequence was collected from a human donor in a cohort sampled during active COVID-19. CDR3 reads: CASSFGTSGGRGEQYF. The base sequence is TGTGCCAGCAGTTTTGGGACTAGCGGGGGCCGGGGCGAGCAGTACTTC.